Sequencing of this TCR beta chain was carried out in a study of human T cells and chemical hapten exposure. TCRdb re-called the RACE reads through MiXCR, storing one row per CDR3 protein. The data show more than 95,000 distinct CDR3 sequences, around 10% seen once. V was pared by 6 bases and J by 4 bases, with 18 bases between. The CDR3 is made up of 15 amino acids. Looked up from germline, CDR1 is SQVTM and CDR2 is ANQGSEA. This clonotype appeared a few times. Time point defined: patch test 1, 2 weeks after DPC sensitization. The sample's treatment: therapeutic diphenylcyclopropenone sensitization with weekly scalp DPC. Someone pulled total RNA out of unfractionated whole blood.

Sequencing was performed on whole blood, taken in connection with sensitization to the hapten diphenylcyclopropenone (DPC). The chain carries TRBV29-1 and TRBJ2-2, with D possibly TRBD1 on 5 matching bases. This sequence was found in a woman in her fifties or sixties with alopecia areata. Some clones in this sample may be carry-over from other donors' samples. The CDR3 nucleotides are TGCAGCGTCGTTCCAGGGTATCGGAGCACCGGGGAGCTGTTTTTT. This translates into CSVVPGYRSTGELFF.